This TCR beta chain was identified in a study of T cells after yellow fever vaccination. This clonotype was detected only once. General study points: Primary-vaccination clones mostly resurfaced post-booster (around 96% CD4, approximately 90% CD8).

In TCRdb, the 5' RACE reads were re-called with MiXCR into one record per CDR3 protein. Of 14,000 or so distinct CDR3 sequences in the sample, 7.3% were seen once. The CDR3 is made up of 17 amino acids. V lost 7 bases and J lost 0; bases outside the gene matches: 11. The specimen comprised PBMCs, either bulk or a sorted T-cell subset (CD4+, CD8+, memory, or dextramer-sorted; not recorded which), sampled on the day of the yellow fever booster vaccination. The TCR sequence derives from a man aged 18 to 29 who received the YFV17D yellow fever vaccine. The chain couples TRBV12-3 or TRBV12-4 to TRBJ1-1; the match to TRBD1 covers 10 bases. The CDR3 loop reads CASTRGGTGAMNTEAFF. CDR3 coding DNA: TGTGCCAGCACCCGAGGGGGGACAGGGGCGATGAACACTGAAGCTTTCTTT.